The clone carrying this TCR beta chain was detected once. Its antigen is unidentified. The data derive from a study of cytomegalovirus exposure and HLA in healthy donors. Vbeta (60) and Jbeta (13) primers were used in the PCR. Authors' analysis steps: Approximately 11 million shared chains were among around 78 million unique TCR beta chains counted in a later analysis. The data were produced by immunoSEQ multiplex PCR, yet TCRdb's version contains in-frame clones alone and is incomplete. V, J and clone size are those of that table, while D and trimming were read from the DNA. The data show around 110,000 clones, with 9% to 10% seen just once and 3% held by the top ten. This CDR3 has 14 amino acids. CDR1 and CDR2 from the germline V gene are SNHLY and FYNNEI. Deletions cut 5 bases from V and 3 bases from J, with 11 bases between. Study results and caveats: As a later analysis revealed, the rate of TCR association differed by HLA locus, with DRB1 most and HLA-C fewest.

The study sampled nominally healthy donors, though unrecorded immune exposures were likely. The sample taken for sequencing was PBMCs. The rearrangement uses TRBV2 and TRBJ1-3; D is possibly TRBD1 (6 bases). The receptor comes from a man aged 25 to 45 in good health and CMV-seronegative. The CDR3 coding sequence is TGTGCCAGCAGTACAGGGACCGGTGGAAACACCATATATTTT. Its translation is CASSTGTGGNTIYF. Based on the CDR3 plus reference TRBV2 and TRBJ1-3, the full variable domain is EPEVTQTPSHQVTQMGQEVILRCVPISNHLYFYWYRQILGQKVEFLVSFYNNEISEKSEIFDDQFSVERPDGSNFTLKIRSTKLEDSAMYFCASSTGTGGNTIYFGEGSWLTVV.